A single sample gave rise to the 19 T cell receptor beta chains below, sequenced in a study of molecular identifiers for immune sequencing clone quantification (dated by TCRdb to 2016 to 2019). Libraries were made using PCR. Instrument used: NextSeq 500. TCRdb's own reprocessing of the public reads used fastp at Q25 and MiXCR and kept productive beta chains. Entries are consolidated by CDR3 protein sequence, retaining the most common genes and DNA. A total of some 100,000 distinct CDR3 sequences appear in this sample, 36% of them only once. The ten largest account for 4% to 5% of the sample. Sequences were obtained from naive CD8+ T cells from blood, with Jurkat cell RNA spiked in. In the paper's terms, the cell subset or site label means: FACS-sorted CD8+CD4-CCR7+CD45RA+ naive T cells. These receptors all come from a human donor in good health. Some libraries in this study had Jurkat cell RNA spiked in.

The rearrangement uses TRBV13 and TRBJ2-3, with D unresolved. Germline CDR1 reads PRHDT; CDR2 reads FYEKMQ (reference sequence). Trimming took 5 bases from V and 2 from J, leaving 8 bases between them. This CDR3 contains 13 residues. CDR3 nucleotide sequence: TGTGCCAGCAGCCCACAGCTCACAGATACGCAGTATTTT. It is translated as CASSPQLTDTQYF.

The gene calls are TRBV20-1 and TRBJ2-3, with D hard to call. The CDR3 length is 11 residues. The germline V gene encodes CDR1 DFQATT and CDR2 SNEGSKA (reference sequence). The germline V and J ends were trimmed by 4 bases and 2 bases, with 4 bases remaining between them. The chain's CDR3 is CSATNTDTQYF. As DNA, the CDR3 is TGCAGTGCTACTAACACAGATACGCAGTATTTT.

This clonotype came up a few times. The chain has TRBV28 and TRBJ2-7, with 8 nucleotides matching TRBD2. V trimming: 4 bases; J trimming: 2 bases; junction bases outside the gene matches: 7. The CDR3 is 15 amino acids. The germline V gene has CDR1 MDHEN and CDR2 SYDVKM. The chain's CDR3 is CASSSVIAGTYEQYF. As DNA, the CDR3 is TGTGCCAGCAGTTCTGTCATAGCGGGAACCTACGAGCAGTACTTC.

The rearrangement links TRBV5-3 to TRBJ2-7; D might be TRBD1 or TRBD2, each matching 5 bases. TRBV5-3 is annotated as an ORF whose role is uncertain. The CDR3 totals 14 residues. Trimming pared 8 bases from V and 4 bases from J, leaving 19 bases between. The CDR3 is CASSITRERYEQYF. For the CDR3, the DNA is TGTGCCAGCAGCATAACCAGGGAGCGGTACGAGCAGTACTTC.

As concerns this clonotype: A read error may be the cause here, since a much bigger clone is one base away. The chain uses TRBV4-1 and TRBJ2-7, with D maybe TRBD2 (5 bases). The CDR3 spans 16 residues. Trimming stripped 4 bases from V and 7 bases from J, with 23 bases between. Per germline, CDR1 MGHRA and CDR2 YSYEKL. The CDR3 reads CASSLGRDSLSGEQYF. CDR3 sequence (DNA): TGCGCCAGCAGCCTAGGCCGGGATTCGCTCTCGGGTGAGCAGTACTTC.

The sample holds a few counts of this clonotype. The CDR3 is CASSLSPSGRSTGELFF. In nucleotides, the CDR3 is TGCGCCAGCAGCTTGTCTCCTAGCGGGAGAAGCACCGGGGAGCTGTTTTTT. The rearrangement joins TRBV5-1 to TRBJ2-2; 10 bases agree with TRBD2. The CDR3 totals 17 residues. The germline CDR1 and CDR2 sequences are SGHRS and YFSETQ. V shed 1 base, J shed 4 bases, and the junction held 7 bases outside the gene matches.

The chain has TRBV5-1 and TRBJ2-7, with a weak D call TRBD2 (5 bases). Germline V CDR1 and CDR2: SGHRS, YFSETQ. CDR3 length: 14 amino acids. V dropped 4 bases and J dropped 6 bases, with 17 bases sitting between them. This CDR3 is CASSPEANLGEQYF. The CDR3 coding sequence is TGCGCCAGCAGCCCGGAGGCAAACCTCGGCGAGCAGTACTTC.

This clonotype has at least ten counts. J is TRBJ1-2 and V is TRBV28; no firm D call. With 5 bases removed from V and 4 bases from J, the gap between germline ends came to 8 bases. Germline lookup yields CDR1 MDHEN and CDR2 SYDVKM. The CDR3 covers 12 residues. The CDR3 bases are TGTGCCAGCAGTCCCCATGGCTATGGCTACACCTTC. As protein: CASSPHGYGYTF.

The chain joins TRBV27 to TRBJ2-7; 9 bases match TRBD2. Germline CDR1 reads MNHEY; CDR2 reads SMNVEV (reference sequence). This CDR3 region has 12 residues. V lost 6 bases, J lost 3 bases, and 0 bases stayed unmatched. The CDR3: CASRTSGYEQYF. The CDR3 DNA follows: TGTGCCAGCAGGACTAGCGGCTACGAGCAGTACTTC.

This sequence joins TRBV27 and TRBJ2-3; the match to TRBD2 covers 9 bases. Germline assignment: CDR1 MNHEY and CDR2 SMNVEV (reference sequence). The CDR3 totals 17 residues. V dropped 1 base and J dropped 2; count of bases not matched to a gene: 7. The chain's CDR3 is CASSLFSGRPYTDTQYF. CDR3 DNA sequence: TGTGCCAGCAGTTTATTTAGCGGGAGACCCTACACAGATACGCAGTATTTT.

This clonotype was recorded many times. This chain connects TRBV28 to TRBJ2-3; 10 bases map to TRBD2. The CDR3 is made up of 20 amino acids. Per the germline V gene, CDR1 is MDHEN and CDR2 is SYDVKM. V dropped 3 bases and J dropped 5; count of bases not matched to a gene: 20. CDR3 DNA: TGTGCCAGCAGTTTTGTCTTGGGGTTAGCGGGAGGTCGGGAGAGAGATACGCAGTATTTT. Translating it yields CASSFVLGLAGGRERDTQYF. The whole variable domain, filled in from reference TRBV28 and TRBJ2-3, reads DVKVTQSSRYLVKRTGEKVFLECVQDMDHENMFWYRQDPGLGLRLIYFSYDVKMKEKGDIPEGYSVSREKKERFSLILESASTNQTSMYLCASSFVLGLAGGRERDTQYFGPGTRLTVL.

This clonotype was picked up a small number of times. V is TRBV28 and J is TRBJ1-3; TRBD1 is a possible D gene (5 bases). The CDR3 is 14 residues long. V was pared by 7 bases and J by 4 bases, with 14 bases between. Per germline, CDR1 MDHEN and CDR2 SYDVKM. CDR3 sequence (DNA): TGTGCCAGCACCCTTCGGGGGGGAGGAAACACCATATATTTT. It encodes CASTLRGGGNTIYF.

This clonotype was seen a handful of times. The chain combines TRBV5-5 with TRBJ2-7; 7 bases are a match to TRBD1. Germline assignment: CDR1 SGHKS and CDR2 YYEKEE (reference sequence). CDR3 length equals 16 residues. J gave up 3 bases and V 4 bases, and 13 bases lay outside the gene matches. CDR3 residues: CASSLEYPGTDYEQYF. The CDR3, as DNA: TGTGCCAGCAGCCTAGAATACCCCGGGACAGACTACGAGCAGTACTTC.

Turning to this clonotype: This may be a read error: a much more frequent sequence differs by one nucleotide. The chain links TRBV20-1 to TRBJ1-1, with TRBD1 matching 8 bases. The germline gives CDR1 DFQATT, CDR2 SNEGSKA (reference sequence). The CDR3 is 14 amino acids. V was clipped by 3 bases and J by 4 bases; unmatched bases: 7. CDR3 protein: CSASGAQGGTEAFF. CDR3 in DNA: TGCAGTGCTAGTGGGGCACAGGGGGGCACTGAAGCTTTCTTT.

The chain combines TRBV5-6 with TRBJ2-7; TRBD1 aligns across 7 bases. CDR1 and CDR2 (germline): SGHDT, YYEEEE. The CDR3 contains 14 residues. Trimming took 1 base from V and 6 from J; bases not matched to a gene: 7. CDR3: CASSLSGGSAEQYF. The CDR3 bases are TGTGCCAGCAGCTTGTCAGGGGGTAGCGCCGAGCAGTACTTC.

The rearrangement uses TRBV6-2 or TRBV6-3 and TRBJ2-1; TRBD1 matches 7 bases. The CDR3 consists of 14 residues. After removal of 6 bases from V and 2 bases from J, the junction contained 4 bases not matched to a gene. CDR1 and CDR2 (germline): MNHEY, SVGEGT. The CDR3 loop reads CASSLTGPYNEQFF. The CDR3 DNA sequence: TGTGCCAGCAGCCTGACAGGGCCCTACAATGAGCAGTTCTTC.

This rearrangement joins TRBV6-1 to TRBJ2-7; possible D gene TRBD2, 6 bases. Germline loops: CDR1 MNHNS, CDR2 SASEGT. The CDR3 runs to 16 residues. V was pared by 3 bases and J by 0 bases, with 15 bases between. The CDR3 nucleotides read TGTGCCAGCAGTGATTTCGGCAGGAGGGCCTCCTACGAGCAGTACTTC. Translation: CASSDFGRRASYEQYF.

Within the sample, this clonotype is medium-sized. The gene calls are TRBV7-2 and TRBJ2-5; no reliable D call. Germline loops: CDR1 SGHTA, CDR2 FQGNSA. This CDR3 has 11 amino acids. V lost 3 bases and J 5 bases, leaving 4 bases between the germline ends. The CDR3: CASSLVETQYF. Here the CDR3 DNA reads TGTGCCAGCAGCTTGGTGGAGACCCAGTACTTC.

This clonotype came up a few times. The gene calls are TRBV9 and TRBJ2-5, with 7 bases matching TRBD2. Germline lookup yields CDR1 SGDLS and CDR2 YYNGEE. The CDR3 runs to 12 residues. Trimming removed 3 bases from V and 4 bases from J; junction bases left unmatched: 0. The CDR3 loop is CASSGGGETQYF. CDR3 DNA sequence: TGTGCCAGCAGCGGGGGGGGAGAGACCCAGTACTTC. Full variable domain (missing parts from reference TRBV9 and TRBJ2-5): DSGVTQTPKHLITATGQRVTLRCSPRSGDLSVYWYQQSLDQGLQFLIQYYNGEERAKGNILERFSAQQFPDLHSELNLSSLELGDSALYFCASSGGGETQYFGPGTRLLVL.